This T cell receptor beta chain was observed in a study of radiation and T cells in renal cell carcinoma. Findings of the study overall: Baseline intratumoral clonotype presence is unknown without pretreatment biopsies.

TCRdb's table, derived via immunoSEQ multiplex PCR, lists solely in-frame clones and lacks some. The sample has approximately 85,000 clones, 89% seen once; the top ten hold roughly 6%. This CDR3 region has 15 residues. The germline gives CDR1 MRHNA, CDR2 SNTAGT. The V gene lost 4 bases and the J gene lost 10 bases, with 17 bases spanning the gap. Time point indicated: blood 4 weeks post-SBRT, at nephrectomy. Treatment described: 15 Gy SBRT to primary tumor, nephrectomy 4 weeks later. Nephrectomy followed 15 Gy stereotactic body radiation by 4 weeks. In regard to this clone: Its antigen is unidentified.

Specimen: blood, collected from a patient whose treatment included radiotherapy and nephrectomy. This chain joins TRBV6-4 and TRBJ1-6, with a possible D match to TRBD1 (5 bases). The sequence came from a woman in her seventies with renal cell carcinoma. This chain's CDR3 is CASSGGHGGGSPLHF. DNA for the CDR3: TGTGCCAGCAGTGGTGGACACGGCGGGGGATCACCCCTCCACTTT.